This TCR beta chain derives from a study of T cell responses to AZD1222 COVID-19 vaccine. General study results and limits: Dominant CD4 TCR responses targeted spike regions 160-218 and 743-854. At baseline, just 6 or 7 AZD1222 recipients tested seropositive. Spike-specific TCR breadth and depth rose after two AZD1222 doses.

CDR3 length equals 15 residues. CDR1 is SGHRS, CDR2 YFSETQ, per germline. V was pared by 1 base and J by 2 bases, with 9 bases between. With regard to this clone: What it binds is not known. Different DNA sequences within this sample yield the same CDR3.

Assay: immunoSEQ multiplex PCR; the TCRdb copy retains only in-frame clones and omits some. The sample gives around 100,000 clones, 87% of which show up once; roughly 10% is in the top ten. V usage is TRBV5-1 and J usage is TRBJ1-4, with a tentative D call TRBD1 (5 bases). Sequences were derived from peripheral blood, sampled 28 days after the second AZD1222 dose. The sequence was obtained from an adult who received the AZD1222 COVID-19 vaccine. The CDR3 sequence is CASSLQGSTNEKLFF. The CDR3 nucleotides read TGCGCCAGCAGCTTGCAGGGTTCGACTAATGAAAAACTGTTTTTT.